The entry below describes one T cell receptor (beta chain). The antigen is undetermined. The sample is drawn from a study of T cells in Graves' hyperthyroidism and ophthalmopathy. Study results and limitations: The model foresaw ophthalmopathy a median roughly 6.3 months prior to onset.

The CDR3 is 17 residues long. V shed 4 bases, J shed 4 bases, and the junction held 11 bases outside the gene matches. The germline V gene encodes CDR1 KGHDR and CDR2 SFDVKD. Using RNA transcripts as the source, TCR beta CDR3 regions were amplified. The TCR CDR3 was amplified in a first-round RT-PCR using the HTBI primer set. MiXCR was run by TCRdb on the multiplex PCR reads, yielding one entry per CDR3 protein. The sample yields 500,000 to 650,000 distinct CDR3 sequences, approximately 48% seen once. Orbital computed tomography and thyroid ultrasound, together with serum TRAb and thyroxine and clinical symptoms, were used for diagnoses.

The sequencing input was peripheral blood or thyroid tissue (not recorded which). The origin of this receptor is an adult woman with Graves' disease, either hyperthyroidism or ophthalmopathy (not recorded which). The chain recombines TRBV24-1 with TRBJ2-3; 9 bases line up with TRBD1. Written as DNA, the CDR3 is TGTGCCACCAGTGACCCCGGGAACAGGGGGCCGGCAGATACGCAGTATTTT. Its translation is CATSDPGNRGPADTQYF.